This T cell receptor (beta chain) comes out of a study of vaccination effects on CD4 cells after COVID-19. Study-level background: After the second dose, samples were taken at median day 72.

This clone occurred a few times. Its matching antigen is unknown. Measured with immunoSEQ multiplex PCR; TCRdb has only the in-frame clones, and not every one. This sample carries roughly 32,000 clones, 55% to 75% of them seen once, and the ten largest clones take approximately 12%. Pools of viral peptides were used by the ViraFEST assay to expand antigen-specific CD4+ T cells ahead of sequencing. Isolating CD4+ T cells followed approximately 11 days of culture. Participants were given two doses of BNT162b2 or mRNA-1273 vaccine. Replacing half the medium with IL-2 medium was done on days 3 and 7. The ends lost 5 bases at V and 3 bases at J; junction bases unmatched: 10. The V gene's germline CDR1 is LGHDT and CDR2 YNNKEL (reference sequence). The CDR3 is 18 amino acids. Study-wide results and caveats: Convalescent patients were scarce in the study, and it lacked early post-infection timepoints.

This specimen was CD4+ T cells from PBMCs cultured with HCoV-229E spike peptides, taken after COVID-19 vaccination. This clonotype originated in a human donor who received a COVID-19 vaccine. J is TRBJ1-4 and V is TRBV3-1 (or the pseudogene TRBV3-2); 12 nucleotides line up with TRBD1. The CDR3 DNA follows: TGTGCCAGCAGCAAAGGAGGGACAGGGGGCTTGGCTAATGAAAAACTGTTTTTT. Translation gives CASSKGGTGGLANEKLFF.